This TCR beta chain was found in a study of cytomegalovirus exposure and HLA in healthy donors. Findings of the study overall: Earlier analysis found most TCR beta V segments productive about 90% or about 30% of the time. Some V segments (TRBV6-2 and TRBV6-3 among them) were excluded as indistinguishable. Despite most TCR sequences being rare, some public TCRs occurred in many donors.

On this clone itself: The antigen is undetermined.

Vbeta (60) and Jbeta (13) primers were used in the PCR. TCRdb's copy holds only in-frame clones and misses some; the assay was immunoSEQ multiplex PCR. The sample has about 210,000 clones; about four fifths are singletons. The germline CDR1 and CDR2 sequences are SNHLY and FYNNEI. Germline trimming cut 5 bases from V and 3 bases from J; bases unmatched to any gene: 5. The CDR3 length is 15 residues. The sample taken for sequencing was PBMCs. The J gene is TRBJ2-3, the V gene TRBV2; 10 bases align to TRBD2. This TCR derives from a woman between 45 and 60 years old in good health and CMV-seropositive. The CDR3 DNA sequence: TGTGCCAGCAGTAGCAGCGGGGGGGCTACAGATACGCAGTATTTT. This codes for CASSSSGGATDTQYF.